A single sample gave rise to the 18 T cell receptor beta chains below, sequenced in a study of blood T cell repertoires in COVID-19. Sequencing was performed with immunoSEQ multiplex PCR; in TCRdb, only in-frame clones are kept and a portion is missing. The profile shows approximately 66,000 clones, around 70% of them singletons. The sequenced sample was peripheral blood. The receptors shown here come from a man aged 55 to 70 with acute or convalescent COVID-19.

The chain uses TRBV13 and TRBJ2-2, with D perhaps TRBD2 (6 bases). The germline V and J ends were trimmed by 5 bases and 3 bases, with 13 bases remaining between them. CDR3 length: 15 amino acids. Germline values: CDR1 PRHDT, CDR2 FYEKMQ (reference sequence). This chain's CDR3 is CASSLLAKDTGELFF. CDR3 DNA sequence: TGTGCCAGCAGCCTACTAGCTAAGGACACCGGGGAGCTGTTTTTT.

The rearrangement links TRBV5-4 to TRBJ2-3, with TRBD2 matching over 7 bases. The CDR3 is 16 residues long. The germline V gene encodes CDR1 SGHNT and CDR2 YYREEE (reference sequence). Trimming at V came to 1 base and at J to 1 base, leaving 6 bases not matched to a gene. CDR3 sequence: CASSLPLADRTDTQYF. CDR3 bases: TGTGCCAGCAGCTTGCCCCTAGCGGACCGCACAGATACGCAGTATTTT.

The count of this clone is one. For the CDR3, the DNA is TGTGCCAGCCACACGGACAGGGCCTATGGCTACACCTTC. As protein: CASHTDRAYGYTF. The chain links TRBV2 to TRBJ1-2; 8 bases are shared with TRBD1. CDR3 length equals 13 residues. After removal of 8 bases from V and 4 bases from J, the junction contained 6 bases not matched to a gene. From germline, CDR1 is SNHLY and CDR2 FYNNEI. The variable domain in full, completed from reference TRBV2 and TRBJ1-2, reads EPEVTQTPSHQVTQMGQEVILRCVPISNHLYFYWYRQILGQKVEFLVSFYNNEISEKSEIFDDQFSVERPDGSNFTLKIRSTKLEDSAMYFCASHTDRAYGYTFGSGTRLTVV.

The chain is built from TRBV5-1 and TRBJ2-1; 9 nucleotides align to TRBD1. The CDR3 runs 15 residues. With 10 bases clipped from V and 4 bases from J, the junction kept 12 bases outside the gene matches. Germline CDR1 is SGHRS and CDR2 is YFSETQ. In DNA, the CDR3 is TGCGCCGGCAACCACAGGGGGCGAGGTTACAATGAGCAGTTCTTC. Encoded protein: CAGNHRGRGYNEQFF.

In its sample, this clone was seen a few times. CDR3 sequence: CASSLVPGLAGGNEQYF. The CDR3 nucleotides read TGTGCCAGCAGCCTAGTCCCGGGACTAGCGGGAGGCAACGAGCAGTACTTC. The V gene is TRBV5-4, the J gene TRBJ2-7; 15 positions match TRBD2. CDR3 size: 17 residues. The J segment lost 5 bases and the V segment lost 4 bases, leaving 10 bases of the junction unmatched. Germline V gene data show CDR1 as SGHNT and CDR2 as YYREEE (reference sequence).

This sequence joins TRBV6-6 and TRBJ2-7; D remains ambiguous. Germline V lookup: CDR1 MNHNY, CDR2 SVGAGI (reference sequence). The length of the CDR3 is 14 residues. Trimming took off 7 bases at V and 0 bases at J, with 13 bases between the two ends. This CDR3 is CASTLGQNSYEQYV. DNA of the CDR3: TGTGCCAGCACCCTTGGGCAGAACTCCTACGAGCAGTACGTC.

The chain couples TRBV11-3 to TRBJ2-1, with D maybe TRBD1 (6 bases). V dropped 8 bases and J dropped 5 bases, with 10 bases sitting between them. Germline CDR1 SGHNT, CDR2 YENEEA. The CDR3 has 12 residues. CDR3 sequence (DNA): TGTGCCAGCTCGAGGGGGAACAATGAGCAGTTCTTC. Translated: CASSRGNNEQFF.

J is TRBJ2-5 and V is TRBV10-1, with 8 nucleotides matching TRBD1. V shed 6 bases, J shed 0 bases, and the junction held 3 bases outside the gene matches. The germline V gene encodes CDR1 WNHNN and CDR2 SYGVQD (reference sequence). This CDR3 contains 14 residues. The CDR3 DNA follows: TGCGCCAGCAGCCGGGACAGGAACCAAGAGACCCAGTACTTC. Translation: CASSRDRNQETQYF.

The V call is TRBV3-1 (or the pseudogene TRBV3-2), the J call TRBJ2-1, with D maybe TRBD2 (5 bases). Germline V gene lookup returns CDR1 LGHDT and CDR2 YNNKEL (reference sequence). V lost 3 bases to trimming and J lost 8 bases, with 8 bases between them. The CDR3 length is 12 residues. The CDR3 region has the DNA TGTGCCAGCAGCCAGGGAGCGGATGAGCAGTTCTTC. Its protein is CASSQGADEQFF.

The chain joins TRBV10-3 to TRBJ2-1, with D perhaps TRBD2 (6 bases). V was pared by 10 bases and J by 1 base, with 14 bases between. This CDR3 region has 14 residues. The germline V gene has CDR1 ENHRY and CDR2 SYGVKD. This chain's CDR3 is CASLPGLSYNEQFF. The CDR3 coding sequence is TGTGCCAGCCTTCCGGGACTGTCCTACAATGAGCAGTTCTTC.

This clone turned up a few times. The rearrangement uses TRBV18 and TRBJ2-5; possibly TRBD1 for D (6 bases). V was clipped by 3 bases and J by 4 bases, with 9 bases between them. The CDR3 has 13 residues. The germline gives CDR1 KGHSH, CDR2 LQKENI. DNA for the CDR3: TGTGCCAGCTCACCTGGACAGAGAGAGACCCAGTACTTC. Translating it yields CASSPGQRETQYF.

The CDR3 DNA sequence: TGTGCCAGCATATCAGGGGTTACCGGGGAGCTGTTTTTT. Protein: CASISGVTGELFF. This rearrangement joins TRBV2 to TRBJ2-2; possible D gene TRBD1, 6 bases. Trimming left V 7 bases short and J 5 bases short, with 11 bases between. Germline loops: CDR1 SNHLY, CDR2 FYNNEI. The CDR3 has 13 residues.

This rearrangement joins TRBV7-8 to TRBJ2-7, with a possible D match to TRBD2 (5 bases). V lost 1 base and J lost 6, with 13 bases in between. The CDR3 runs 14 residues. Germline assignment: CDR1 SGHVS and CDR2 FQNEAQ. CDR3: CASSLDPRGSEQYF. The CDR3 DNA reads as TGTGCCAGCAGCTTAGATCCCCGGGGAAGCGAGCAGTACTTC.

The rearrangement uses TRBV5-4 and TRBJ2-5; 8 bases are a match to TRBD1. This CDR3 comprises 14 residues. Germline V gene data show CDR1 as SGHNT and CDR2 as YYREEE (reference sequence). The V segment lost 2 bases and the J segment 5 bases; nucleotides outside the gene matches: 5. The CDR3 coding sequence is TGTGCCAGCAGCTTCTCGGACAGGGCGGAGACCCAGTACTTC. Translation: CASSFSDRAETQYF.

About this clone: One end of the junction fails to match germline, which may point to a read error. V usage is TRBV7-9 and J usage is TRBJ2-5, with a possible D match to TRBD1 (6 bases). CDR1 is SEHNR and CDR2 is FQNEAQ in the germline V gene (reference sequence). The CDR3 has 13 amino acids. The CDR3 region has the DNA TGTGCCAGCAGCTTCAGGGGCCAAGGGACCCAGTACTTC. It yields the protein CASSFRGQGTQYF.

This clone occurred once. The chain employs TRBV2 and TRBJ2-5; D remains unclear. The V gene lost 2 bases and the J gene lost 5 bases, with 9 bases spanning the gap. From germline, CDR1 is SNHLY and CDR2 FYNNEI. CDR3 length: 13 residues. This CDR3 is CASSERSRETQYF. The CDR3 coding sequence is TGTGCCAGCAGTGAACGTAGCCGGGAGACCCAGTACTTC. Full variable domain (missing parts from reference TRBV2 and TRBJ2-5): EPEVTQTPSHQVTQMGQEVILRCVPISNHLYFYWYRQILGQKVEFLVSFYNNEISEKSEIFDDQFSVERPDGSNFTLKIRSTKLEDSAMYFCASSERSRETQYFGPGTRLLVL.

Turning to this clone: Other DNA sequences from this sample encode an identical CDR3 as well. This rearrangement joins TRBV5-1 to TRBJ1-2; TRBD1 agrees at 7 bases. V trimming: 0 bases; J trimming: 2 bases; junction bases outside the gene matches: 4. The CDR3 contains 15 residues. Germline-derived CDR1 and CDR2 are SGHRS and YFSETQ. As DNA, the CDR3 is TGCGCCAGCAGCTTGGGACCAGGGGGAAACTATGGCTACACCTTC. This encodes CASSLGPGGNYGYTF.

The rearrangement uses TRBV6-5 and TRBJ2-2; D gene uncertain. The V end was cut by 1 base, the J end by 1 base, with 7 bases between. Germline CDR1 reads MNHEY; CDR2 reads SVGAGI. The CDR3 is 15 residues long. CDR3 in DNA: TGTGCCAGCAGTTACTGGCAGGTGAACACCGGGGAGCTGTTTTTT. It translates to CASSYWQVNTGELFF.